The 24 T cell receptor beta chains reported below all come from one sample, sequenced in a study of control samples from healthy donors and cancer patients. Produced via immunoSEQ multiplex PCR; TCRdb's table is partial and in-frame only. The sample comprises over 70,000 clones, roughly 89% of which are singletons, and less than 9% rests with the top ten. The sample taken for sequencing was blood. The source of these receptors is an older woman in good health.

This clone was seen a few times. V gene TRBV7-3 combines with J gene TRBJ2-1; 11 bases agree with TRBD2. J lost 7 bases, V lost 2 bases, and 7 bases had no gene match. This CDR3 spans 16 amino acids. Germline V lookup: CDR1 SGHTA, CDR2 FQGTGA. CDR3 protein: CASSLPTSGSRNEQFF. CDR3 nucleotide sequence: TGTGCCAGCAGCTTACCCACTAGCGGGAGTAGAAATGAGCAGTTCTTC. The full variable domain, in which reference TRBV7-3 and TRBJ2-1 provide the parts outside the CDR3, is GAGVSQTPSNKVTEKGKYVELRCDPISGHTALYWYRQSLGQGPEFLIYFQGTGAADDSGLPNDRFFAVRPEGSVSTLKIQRTERGDSAVYLCASSLPTSGSRNEQFFGPGTRLTVL.

The chain is built from TRBV7-2 and TRBJ1-4; 10 nucleotides match TRBD1. Germline CDR1 reads SGHTA; CDR2 reads FQGNSA. This CDR3 region has 16 residues. V trimming: 5 bases; J trimming: 0 bases; junction bases outside the gene matches: 3. CDR3 residues: CASSLGQGATNEKLFF. In nucleotides, the CDR3 is TGTGCCAGCAGCCTCGGACAGGGGGCAACTAATGAAAAACTGTTTTTT.

This chain links TRBV2 with TRBJ1-2; 10 bases are a match to TRBD1. The germline V gene has CDR1 SNHLY and CDR2 FYNNEI. The CDR3 is 18 residues long. J was trimmed by 2 bases and V by 4 bases; bases with no gene match: 13. The CDR3 reads CASSANRDRGLWNYGYTF. The CDR3 region has the DNA TGTGCCAGCAGTGCAAATCGGGACAGGGGATTGTGGAACTATGGCTACACCTTC. Full variable domain (outside the CDR3, taken from reference TRBV2 and TRBJ1-2): EPEVTQTPSHQVTQMGQEVILRCVPISNHLYFYWYRQILGQKVEFLVSFYNNEISEKSEIFDDQFSVERPDGSNFTLKIRSTKLEDSAMYFCASSANRDRGLWNYGYTFGSGTRLTVV.

V is TRBV2 and J is TRBJ1-5; 7 nucleotides match TRBD1. Trimming at V came to 6 bases and at J to 4 bases, leaving 9 bases not matched to a gene. The germline V gene has CDR1 SNHLY and CDR2 FYNNEI. The CDR3 sequence is 15 residues long. CDR3 residues: CASRESGQPNQPQHF. DNA of the CDR3: TGTGCCAGCAGGGAGTCGGGACAGCCTAATCAGCCCCAGCATTTT.

The V gene is TRBV6-6, the J gene TRBJ1-3; TRBD1 aligns across 9 bases. This CDR3 has 15 residues. The germline CDR1 and CDR2 sequences are MNHNY and SVGAGI (reference sequence). After removal of 6 bases from V and 3 bases from J, the junction contained 6 bases not matched to a gene. CDR3 residues: CASSPPGQGGNTIYF. CDR3 bases: TGTGCCAGCAGCCCACCGGGACAGGGTGGAAACACCATATATTTT.

Concerning this clone: Distinct nucleotide sequences in the sample also encode this CDR3. V is TRBV18 and J is TRBJ1-2; tentatively, D is TRBD1 (5 bases). V was clipped by 3 bases and J by 7 bases, with 15 bases between them. This CDR3 region has 14 residues. CDR1 and CDR2 (germline): KGHSH, LQKENI. The CDR3 spells CASSPGQGSGGYTF. In DNA form, the CDR3 reads TGTGCCAGCTCACCTGGGCAGGGCAGCGGTGGCTACACCTTC.

The rearrangement links TRBV4-3 to TRBJ1-4; unclear D gene. CDR3 length: 15 amino acids. Germline V gene data show CDR1 as LGHNA and CDR2 as YSLEER. V was trimmed by 0 bases and J by 7 bases, leaving 12 bases between them. The CDR3, as DNA: TGCGCCAGCAGCCAAGAGACCAGGTCCGGTGAAAAACTGTTTTTT. This encodes CASSQETRSGEKLFF.

The chain carries TRBV20-1 and TRBJ2-5; D not resolved. Germline loops: CDR1 DFQATT, CDR2 SNEGSKA (reference sequence). The V gene lost 3 bases and the J gene lost 4 bases, with 15 bases spanning the gap. The CDR3 is 14 amino acids. CDR3 region: CSASGFGVRETQYF. In nucleotides, the CDR3 is TGCAGTGCTAGTGGGTTTGGGGTCCGAGAGACCCAGTACTTC.

V is TRBV12-3 or TRBV12-4 and J is TRBJ1-2, with D perhaps TRBD1 (5 bases). This CDR3 spans 12 amino acids. The germline V and J ends were trimmed by 8 bases and 6 bases, with 13 bases remaining between them. CDR3 amino acids: CASCQGEDGYTF. CDR3 DNA sequence: TGTGCCAGCTGTCAGGGAGAGGATGGCTACACCTTC.

Written as DNA, the CDR3 is TGTGCCAGCAGGGCCACAGGCTTCTATGGCTACACCTTC. The encoded protein is CASRATGFYGYTF. J is TRBJ1-2 and V is TRBV27, with D maybe TRBD1 (5 bases). The germline V gene has CDR1 MNHEY and CDR2 SMNVEV (reference sequence). The CDR3 is 13 amino acids. The V gene lost 6 bases and the J gene lost 4 bases, with 12 bases spanning the gap.

The V and J genes are TRBV7-2 and TRBJ1-2; 8 bases are shared with TRBD1. The V segment lost 6 bases and the J segment 7 bases; nucleotides outside the gene matches: 7. This CDR3 has 13 amino acids. Germline V gene lookup returns CDR1 SGHTA and CDR2 FQGNSA. CDR3 loop: CASRMDRAAGYTF. The CDR3 DNA sequence: TGTGCCAGCAGAATGGACAGGGCGGCTGGCTACACCTTC.

The chain employs TRBV5-6 and TRBJ1-1; TRBD1 matches 7 bases. Losses at the gene ends were 0 bases for V and 0 bases for J; bases not matched to a gene: 5. There are 16 residues in the CDR3. Germline lookup yields CDR1 SGHDT and CDR2 YYEEEE. For the CDR3, the DNA is TGTGCCAGCAGCTTGGACAGGGGATTATTGAACACTGAAGCTTTCTTT. Amino acid sequence: CASSLDRGLLNTEAFF. Based on the CDR3 plus reference TRBV5-6 and TRBJ1-1, the full variable domain is DAGVTQSPTHLIKTRGQQVTLRCSPKSGHDTVSWYQQALGQGPQFIFQYYEEEERQRGNFPDRFSGHQFPNYSSELNVNALLLGDSALYLCASSLDRGLLNTEAFFGQGTRLTVV.

The rearrangement uses TRBV2 and TRBJ2-5; TRBD2 matches at 7 bases. V shed 4 bases and J 7 bases; nucleotides not matched to a gene: 12. CDR3 length: 15 residues. Per the germline V gene, CDR1 is SNHLY and CDR2 is FYNNEI. The CDR3 sequence is CASSGTGGSVGTQYF. The CDR3 nucleotides read TGTGCCAGCAGTGGGACGGGGGGATCGGTTGGGACCCAGTACTTC.

The chain links TRBV28 to TRBJ2-7; TRBD1 might be the D (6 bases). CDR1 is MDHEN and CDR2 is SYDVKM in the germline V gene. This CDR3 has 12 residues. Trimming stripped 7 bases from V and 6 bases from J, with 13 bases between. The CDR3 DNA sequence: TGTGCCAGCAACGGACAGTATGGCGAGCAGTACTTC. Protein: CASNGQYGEQYF.

The genes are TRBV5-4 and TRBJ1-2; 12 bases fit TRBD1. After removal of 4 bases from V and 7 bases from J, the junction contained 5 bases not matched to a gene. The CDR3 has 14 residues. The germline CDR1 and CDR2 sequences are SGHNT and YYREEE (reference sequence). This chain's CDR3 is CASSVGQGAAGYTF. The CDR3 DNA follows: TGTGCCAGCAGCGTGGGACAGGGGGCGGCTGGCTACACCTTC.

The V call is TRBV25-1, the J call TRBJ1-1; 7 bases agree with TRBD1. V trimming: 7 bases; J trimming: 5 bases; junction bases outside the gene matches: 7. Germline V gene sequence: CDR1 MGHDK, CDR2 SYGVNS. CDR3 length: 13 residues. DNA for the CDR3: TGTGCCAGCAACCCCGCAGGGGGAACTGAAGCTTTCTTT. Translated, it gives CASNPAGGTEAFF. The full variable domain, rest sourced from reference TRBV25-1 and TRBJ1-1, is EADIYQTPRYLVIGTGKKITLECSQTMGHDKMYWYQQDPGMELHLIHYSYGVNSTEKGDLSSESTVSRIRTEHFPLTLESARPSHTSQYLCASNPAGGTEAFFGQGTRLTVV.

This clone was observed a few times. This chain links TRBV19 with TRBJ1-1, with D possibly TRBD1 on 6 matching bases. The CDR3 consists of 14 residues. Per the germline V gene, CDR1 is LNHDA and CDR2 is SQIVND (reference sequence). The germline V and J ends were trimmed by 4 bases and 5 bases, with 14 bases remaining between them. In DNA form, the CDR3 reads TGTGCCAGTAGTACTCTAGGGGGTTGGACTGAAGCTTTCTTT. Its translation: CASSTLGGWTEAFF.

This clone was counted only a few times. The CDR3: CASSLRRGNTIYF. CDR3 in DNA: TGTGCCAGCAGCTTACGTAGGGGGAACACCATATATTTT. J is TRBJ1-3 and V is TRBV11-3, with TRBD1 as a possible D gene (6 bases). The V and J ends lost 2 bases and 7 bases respectively, with 9 bases between them. The CDR3 is 13 residues long. Germline values: CDR1 SGHNT, CDR2 YENEEA. The entire variable domain, with the rest obtained from reference TRBV11-3 and TRBJ1-3, is as follows: EAGVVQSPRYKIIEKKQPVAFWCNPISGHNTLYWYLQNLGQGPELLIRYENEEAVDDSQLPKDRFSAERLKGVDSTLKIQPAELGDSAVYLCASSLRRGNTIYFGEGSWLTVV.

V usage is TRBV29-1 and J usage is TRBJ1-2; D call uncertain. Germline lookup yields CDR1 SQVTM and CDR2 ANQGSEA. The CDR3 loop spans 13 amino acids. V was trimmed by 7 bases and J by 4 bases, leaving 16 bases between them. CDR3 nucleotide sequence: TGCAGCGCCATCTCCGGGCTCCCCTATGGCTACACCTTC. Translating it yields CSAISGLPYGYTF.

This clone was seen a handful of times. The chain has TRBV11-2 and TRBJ2-3; D unclear. CDR3 length equals 13 residues. V lost 5 bases to trimming and J lost 6 bases, with 12 bases between them. Germline CDR1 reads SGHAT; CDR2 reads FQNNGV. The CDR3 loop is CASSPQTWDTQYF. The CDR3 DNA reads as TGTGCCAGCAGCCCCCAAACCTGGGATACGCAGTATTTT.

V and J are TRBV6-6 and TRBJ1-5, with no clear D. This CDR3 is 14 amino acids long. CDR1 MNHNY and CDR2 SVGAGI come from the germline V gene (reference sequence). V was pared by 1 base and J by 4 bases, with 8 bases between. The CDR3 DNA reads TGTGCCAGCAGTTACTTAGACGAGAATCAGCCCCAGCATTTT. Its protein product is CASSYLDENQPQHF.

The rearrangement links TRBV7-8 to TRBJ2-7, with a possible D match to TRBD1 (6 bases). This CDR3 is 16 amino acids long. V was cut by 5 bases and J by 2 bases, with 19 bases left in between. Germline loops: CDR1 SGHVS, CDR2 FQNEAQ. The CDR3 sequence is CASSQRLTGRAYEQYF. The CDR3 bases are TGTGCCAGCAGCCAACGGTTGACAGGAAGGGCCTACGAGCAGTACTTC.

The chain has TRBV28 and TRBJ1-2; the D gene is possibly TRBD1 (6 bases). CDR1 is MDHEN and CDR2 is SYDVKM in the germline V gene. The CDR3 length is 14 residues. V was clipped by 7 bases and J by 3 bases, with 15 bases between them. The CDR3 DNA reads TGTGCCAGCACCATGCGGGGGGCCCACTATGGCTACACCTTC. Protein: CASTMRGAHYGYTF.

The chain couples TRBV4-1 to TRBJ2-7; 9 nucleotides agree with TRBD1. CDR3 length: 13 amino acids. Germline V lookup: CDR1 MGHRA, CDR2 YSYEKL. The V segment lost 4 bases and the J segment 6 bases; nucleotides outside the gene matches: 4. CDR3 DNA: TGCGCCAGCAGCCGGGACAGGGTCGGCGAGCAGTACTTC. Amino acid sequence: CASSRDRVGEQYF.